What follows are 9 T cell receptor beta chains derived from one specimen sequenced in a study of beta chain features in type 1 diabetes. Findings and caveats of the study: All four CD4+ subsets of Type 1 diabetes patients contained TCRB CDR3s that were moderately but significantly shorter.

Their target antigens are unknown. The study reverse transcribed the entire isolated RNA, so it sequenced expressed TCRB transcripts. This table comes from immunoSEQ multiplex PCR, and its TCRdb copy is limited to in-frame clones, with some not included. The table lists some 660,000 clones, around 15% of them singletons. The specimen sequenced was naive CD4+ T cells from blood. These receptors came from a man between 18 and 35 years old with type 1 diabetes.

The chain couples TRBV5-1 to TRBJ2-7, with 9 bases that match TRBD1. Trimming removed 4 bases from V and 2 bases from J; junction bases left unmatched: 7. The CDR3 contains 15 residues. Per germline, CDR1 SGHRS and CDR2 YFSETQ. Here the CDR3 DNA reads TGCGCCAGCAGCAAAAACAGGGGGCCTACCTACGAGCAGTACTTC. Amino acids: CASSKNRGPTYEQYF. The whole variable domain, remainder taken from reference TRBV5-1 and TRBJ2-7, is KAGVTQTPRYLIKTRGQQVTLSCSPISGHRSVSWYQQTPGQGLQFLFEYFSETQRNKGNFPGRFSGRQFSNSRSEMNVSTLELGDSALYLCASSKNRGPTYEQYFGPGTRLTVT.

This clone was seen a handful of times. The CDR3 DNA is TGTGCCAGCAGTGAACTCGGCCCCAACACGGCTGAAGCTTTCTTT. Protein: CASSELGPNTAEAFF. This rearrangement joins TRBV2 to TRBJ1-1, with D hard to call. V lost 2 bases, J lost 6 bases, and 16 bases lay in between. The CDR3 is made up of 15 amino acids. Per germline, CDR1 SNHLY and CDR2 FYNNEI.

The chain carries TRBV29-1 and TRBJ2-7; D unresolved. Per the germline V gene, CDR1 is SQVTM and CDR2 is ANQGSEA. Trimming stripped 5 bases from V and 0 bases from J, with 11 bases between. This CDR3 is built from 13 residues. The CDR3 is CSVLPVGSYEQYF. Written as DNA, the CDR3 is TGCAGCGTTCTACCGGTCGGCTCCTACGAGCAGTACTTC.

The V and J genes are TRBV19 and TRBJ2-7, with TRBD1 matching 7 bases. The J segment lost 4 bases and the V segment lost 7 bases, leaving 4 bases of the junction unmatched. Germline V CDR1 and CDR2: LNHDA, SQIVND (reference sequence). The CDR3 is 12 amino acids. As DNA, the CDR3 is TGTGCCAGTACCTCGGACAGGTACGAGCAGTACTTC. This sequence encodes CASTSDRYEQYF.

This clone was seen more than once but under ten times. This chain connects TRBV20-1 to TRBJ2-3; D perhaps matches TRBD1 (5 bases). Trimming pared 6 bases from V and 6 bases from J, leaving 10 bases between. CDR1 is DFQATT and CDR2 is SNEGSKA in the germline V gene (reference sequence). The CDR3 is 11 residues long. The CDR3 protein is CSASRQDTQYF. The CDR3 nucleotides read TGCAGTGCCAGTAGACAGGATACGCAGTATTTT.

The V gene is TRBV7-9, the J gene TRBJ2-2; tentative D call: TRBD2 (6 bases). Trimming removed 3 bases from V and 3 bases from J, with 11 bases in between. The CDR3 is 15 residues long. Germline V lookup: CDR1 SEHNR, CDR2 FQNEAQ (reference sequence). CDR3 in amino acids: CASSLGTLDTGELFF. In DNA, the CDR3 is TGTGCCAGCAGCTTGGGGACTTTAGACACCGGGGAGCTGTTTTTT.

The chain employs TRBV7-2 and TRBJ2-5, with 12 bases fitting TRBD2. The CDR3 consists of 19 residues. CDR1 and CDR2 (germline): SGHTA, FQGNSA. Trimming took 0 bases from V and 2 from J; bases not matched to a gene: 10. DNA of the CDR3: TGTGCCAGCAGCTTAGCACCTGGTGGGCTAGCGGGAGGGCAAGAGACCCAGTACTTC. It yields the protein CASSLAPGGLAGGQETQYF.

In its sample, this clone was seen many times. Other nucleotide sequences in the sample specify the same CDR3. The CDR3 bases are TGTGCCAGCAGCTTAGCTACAGGGGCGGGTTCACCCCTCCACTTT. Protein product: CASSLATGAGSPLHF. The chain couples TRBV7-2 to TRBJ1-6; TRBD1 matches at 7 bases. The germline V gene encodes CDR1 SGHTA and CDR2 FQGNSA. V dropped 0 bases and J dropped 9; count of bases not matched to a gene: 5. The CDR3 is 15 amino acids. Full variable domain (outside the CDR3, taken from reference TRBV7-2 and TRBJ1-6): GAGVSQSPSNKVTEKGKDVELRCDPISGHTALYWYRQSLGQGLEFLIYFQGNSAPDKSGLPSDRFSAERTGGSVSTLTIQRTQQEDSAVYLCASSLATGAGSPLHFGNGTRLTVT.

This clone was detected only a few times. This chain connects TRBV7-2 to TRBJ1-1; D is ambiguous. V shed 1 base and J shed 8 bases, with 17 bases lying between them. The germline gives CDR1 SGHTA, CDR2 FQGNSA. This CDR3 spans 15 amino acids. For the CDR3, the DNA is TGTGCCAGCAGCTTAGTCTTTATACCCCGGCAGGAAGCTTTCTTT. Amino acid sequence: CASSLVFIPRQEAFF.